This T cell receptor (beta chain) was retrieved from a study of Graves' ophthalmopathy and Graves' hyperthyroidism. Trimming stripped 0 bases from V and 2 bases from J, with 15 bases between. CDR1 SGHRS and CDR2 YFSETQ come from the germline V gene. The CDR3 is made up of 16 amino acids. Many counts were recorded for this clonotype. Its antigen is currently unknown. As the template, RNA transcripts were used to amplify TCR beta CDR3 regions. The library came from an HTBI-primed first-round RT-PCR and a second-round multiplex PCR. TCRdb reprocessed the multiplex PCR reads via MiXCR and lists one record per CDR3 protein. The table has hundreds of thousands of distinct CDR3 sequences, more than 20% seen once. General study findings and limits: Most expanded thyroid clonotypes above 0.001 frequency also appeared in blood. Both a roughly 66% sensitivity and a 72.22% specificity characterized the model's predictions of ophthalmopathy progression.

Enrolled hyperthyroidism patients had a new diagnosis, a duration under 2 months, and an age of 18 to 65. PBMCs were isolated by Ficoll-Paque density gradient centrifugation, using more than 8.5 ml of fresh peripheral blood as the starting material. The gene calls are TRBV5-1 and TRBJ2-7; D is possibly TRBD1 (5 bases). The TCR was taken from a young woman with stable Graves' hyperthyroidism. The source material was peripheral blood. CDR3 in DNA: TGCGCCAGCAGCTTGGCCGTTTCGGCAGGGACCTACGAGCAGTACTTC. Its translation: CASSLAVSAGTYEQYF.